These 6 T cell receptor beta chains were sequenced from one sample in a study of Ad26.COV2.S vaccination and SARS-CoV-2 variants. TCRdb keeps only in-frame clones here, not all; method: immunoSEQ multiplex PCR. Here the sample spans about 410,000 clones, about 88% being singletons. Treatment reported: about 20 received Ad26.COV2.S at low or high dose, single or two shots; roughly five received placebo; per-sample allocation not given. Collection of samples fell on day 63 after the first vaccine or placebo injection. Material: peripheral blood, obtained in a trial of Ad26.COV2.S vaccine versus placebo. The source of these receptors is a person aged 18-65 years who received the Ad26.COV2.S COVID-19 vaccine or a placebo.

V and J are TRBV4-1 and TRBJ2-7; 7 bases map to TRBD1. Germline CDR1 and CDR2: MGHRA and YSYEKL. Unmatched junction bases numbered 7, after V lost 1 base and J lost 1 base. This CDR3 has 16 amino acids. The CDR3 loop is CASSQVTGALSYEQYF. The CDR3 DNA reads TGCGCCAGCAGCCAAGTTACAGGGGCTCTATCCTACGAGCAGTACTTC.

The chain carries TRBV7-2 and TRBJ2-1, with D uncertain. CDR1 and CDR2 from the germline V gene are SGHTA and FQGNSA. Deletions cut 2 bases from V and 0 bases from J, with 11 bases between. The CDR3 consists of 16 residues. The CDR3 protein is CASSLSVASSYNEQFF. The CDR3 DNA reads as TGTGCCAGCAGCTTATCAGTCGCGAGCTCCTACAATGAGCAGTTCTTC.

The chain carries TRBV5-1 and TRBJ2-7; 8 nucleotides agree with TRBD2. The length of the CDR3 is 15 residues. V lost 8 bases, J lost 9 bases, and 19 bases stayed unmatched. Per the germline V gene, CDR1 is SGHRS and CDR2 is YFSETQ. The CDR3 loop reads CASSETRGELRGQYF. CDR3 bases: TGCGCCAGTTCGGAAACGCGGGGGGAATTACGAGGGCAGTACTTC.

The chain recombines TRBV6-6 with TRBJ1-4, with D perhaps TRBD1 (6 bases). The length of the CDR3 is 13 residues. Germline assignment: CDR1 MNHNY and CDR2 SVGAGI (reference sequence). Trimming took 5 bases from V and 4 from J, leaving 8 bases between them. The CDR3 DNA follows: TGTGCCAGCAGTGACAGGCTTAATGAAAAACTGTTTTTT. This sequence encodes CASSDRLNEKLFF.

The rearrangement uses TRBV10-3 and TRBJ2-7; 7 bases line up with TRBD1. The V gene end was trimmed by 4 bases and the J gene end by 2 bases; junction bases not matched to a gene: 8. The CDR3 spans 15 residues. The germline V gene has CDR1 ENHRY and CDR2 SYGVKD. The CDR3 is CAISGPGQLTYEQYF. The CDR3 bases are TGTGCCATCAGTGGCCCGGGACAGTTAACCTACGAGCAGTACTTC.

This clone was seen only once. The chain carries TRBV5-1 and TRBJ2-3; perhaps TRBD2 as D (5 bases). Between the trimmed V and J ends, which lost 0 bases and 0 bases, there was a span of 8 bases. The germline V gene has CDR1 SGHRS and CDR2 YFSETQ. The CDR3 spans 15 residues. In DNA form, the CDR3 reads TGCGCCAGCAGCTTGGATAGCGCGAGCACAGATACGCAGTATTTT. It encodes CASSLDSASTDTQYF. Full variable domain (missing parts from reference TRBV5-1 and TRBJ2-3): KAGVTQTPRYLIKTRGQQVTLSCSPISGHRSVSWYQQTPGQGLQFLFEYFSETQRNKGNFPGRFSGRQFSNSRSEMNVSTLELGDSALYLCASSLDSASTDTQYFGPGTRLTVL.